Detailed here is one TCR beta chain. The sample has other DNA sequences that encode this CDR3 too. The data stem from a study of blood T cell repertoires in COVID-19. In the study overall: Samples representing acute and convalescent COVID-19 were sourced from the United States, Italy and Spain. T cells, B-cell-depleted T cells, or PBMCs provided the cDNA or gDNA that served as material.

Authors' methods: By means of reference gene primer amplification, nucleated cell counts were estimated. Method: immunoSEQ multiplex PCR; TCRdb's copy keeps in-frame clones and lacks some. V, J and clone size are taken as reported in that table, and D and trimming were inferred from the DNA itself. The data hold a few hundred thousand clones, with approximately 86% observed a single time. Seattle's enrolled individuals joined amid active infection and were then monitored longitudinally. Per germline, CDR1 SGHRS and CDR2 YFSETQ. This CDR3 spans 13 amino acids. V gave up 0 bases and J gave up 4 bases, with 5 bases separating them.

The genes are TRBV5-1 and TRBJ1-3; D is uncertain. The TCR comes from a woman aged 60 to 75 with COVID-19, enrolled during active disease. Sequencing input: peripheral blood. CDR3 protein: CASSLGQGNTIYF. The CDR3 coding sequence is TGCGCCAGCAGCTTGGGGCAGGGAAACACCATATATTTT.